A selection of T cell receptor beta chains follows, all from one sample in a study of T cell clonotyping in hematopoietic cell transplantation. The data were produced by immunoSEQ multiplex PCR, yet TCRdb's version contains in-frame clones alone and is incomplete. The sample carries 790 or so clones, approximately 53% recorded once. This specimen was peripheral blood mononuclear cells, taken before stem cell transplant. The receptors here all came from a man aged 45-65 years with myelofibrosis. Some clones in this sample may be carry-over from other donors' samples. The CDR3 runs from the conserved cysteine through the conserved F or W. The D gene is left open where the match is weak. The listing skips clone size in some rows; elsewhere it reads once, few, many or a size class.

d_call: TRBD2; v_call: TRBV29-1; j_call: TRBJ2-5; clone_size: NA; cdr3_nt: TGCAGCGTTGAACGGACTAGCGGAGAGACCCAGTACTTC; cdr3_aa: CSVERTSGETQYF
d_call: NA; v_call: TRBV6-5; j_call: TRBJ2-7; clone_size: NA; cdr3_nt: TGTGCCAGCAGTTACGGGAGCGAGCAGTACTTC; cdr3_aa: CASSYGSEQYF
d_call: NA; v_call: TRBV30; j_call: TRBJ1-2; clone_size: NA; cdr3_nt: TGTGCCTGGAGCGGGGACGGACACTATGGCTACACCTTC; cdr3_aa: CAWSGDGHYGYTF
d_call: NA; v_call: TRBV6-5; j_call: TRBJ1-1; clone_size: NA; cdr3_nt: TGTGCCAGCAGTTACTCGGCCACCTCTACTGAAGCTTTCTTT; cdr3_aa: CASSYSATSTEAFF
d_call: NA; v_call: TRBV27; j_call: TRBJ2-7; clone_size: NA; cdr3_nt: TGTGCCAGCAGTTTAGGGAACTACGAGCAGTACTTC; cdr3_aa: CASSLGNYEQYF
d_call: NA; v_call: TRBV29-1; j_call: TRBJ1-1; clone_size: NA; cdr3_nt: TGCAGCGTTGAATCGGGGGTCGGGGCAGCTTTCTTT; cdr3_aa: CSVESGVGAAFF
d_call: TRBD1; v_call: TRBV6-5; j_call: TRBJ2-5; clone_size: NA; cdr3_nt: TGTGCCAGCAGTTCCTTAGACAGGGAAGAGACCCAGTACTTC; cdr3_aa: CASSSLDREETQYF
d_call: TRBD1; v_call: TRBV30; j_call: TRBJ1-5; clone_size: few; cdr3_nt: TGTGCCTGGAGTGTAGGCGGGACAGGGGATCAGCCCCAGCATTTT; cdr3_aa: CAWSVGGTGDQPQHF
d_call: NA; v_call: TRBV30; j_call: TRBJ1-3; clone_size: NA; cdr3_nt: TGTGCCTGGAGGCGGACAGTTCGAGCCATATATTTT; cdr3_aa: CAWRRTVRAIYF
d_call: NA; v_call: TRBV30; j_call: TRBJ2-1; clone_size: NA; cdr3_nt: TGTGCCTGGAGTTGGGGGGTCTATGAGCAGTTCTTC; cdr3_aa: CAWSWGVYEQFF
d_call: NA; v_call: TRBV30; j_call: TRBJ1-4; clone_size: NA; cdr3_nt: TGTGCCTGGAATCGCGGGACAACCACTAATGAAAAACTGTTTTTT; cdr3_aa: CAWNRGTTTNEKLFF
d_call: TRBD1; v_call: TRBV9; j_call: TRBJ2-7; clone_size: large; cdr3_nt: TGTGCCAGCAGCGAGGGACAGGCGGCCTACGAGCAGTACTTC; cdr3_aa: CASSEGQAAYEQYF
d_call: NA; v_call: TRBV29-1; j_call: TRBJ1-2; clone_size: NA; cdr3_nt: TGCAGCGTTGAGGAGGCAGACAATGGCTACACCTTC; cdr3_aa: CSVEEADNGYTF
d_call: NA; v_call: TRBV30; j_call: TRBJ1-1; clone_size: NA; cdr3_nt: TGTGCCTGGTCCGGGACATCTGAAGCTTTCTTT; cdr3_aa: CAWSGTSEAFF
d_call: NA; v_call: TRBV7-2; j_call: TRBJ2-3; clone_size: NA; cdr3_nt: TGTGCCAGCAGCTTCCGGGACCCAAACACAGATACGCAGTATTTT; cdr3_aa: CASSFRDPNTDTQYF
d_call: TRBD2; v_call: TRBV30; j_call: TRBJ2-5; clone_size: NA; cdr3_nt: TGTGCCTGGAGCCCCGGGACTAGCGTTTTGGCCCAGTACTTC; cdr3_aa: CAWSPGTSVLAQYF
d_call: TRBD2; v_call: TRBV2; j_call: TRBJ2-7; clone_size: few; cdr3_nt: TGTGCCAGCAGTGGGCAACTAGCGGGGGGCCCCTACGAGCAGTACTTC; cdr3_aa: CASSGQLAGGPYEQYF
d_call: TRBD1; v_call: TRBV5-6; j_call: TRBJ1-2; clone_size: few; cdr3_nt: TGTGCCAGCAGCGCGGCAGGGGGCGATGGCTACACCTTC; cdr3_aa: CASSAAGGDGYTF
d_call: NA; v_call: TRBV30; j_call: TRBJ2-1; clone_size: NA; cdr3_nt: TGTGCCTGGAGTGGGGGACCACAGCAGTTCTTC; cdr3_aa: CAWSGGPQQFF
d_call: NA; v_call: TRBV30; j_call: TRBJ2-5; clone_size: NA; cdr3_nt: TGTGCCTGGAGTCTCGGACCCCAAGAGACCCAGTACTTC; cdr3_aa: CAWSLGPQETQYF
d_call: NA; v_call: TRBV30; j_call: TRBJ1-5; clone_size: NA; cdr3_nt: TGTGCCTGGAGCCGGGACGACAATCAGCCCCAGCATTTT; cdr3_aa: CAWSRDDNQPQHF
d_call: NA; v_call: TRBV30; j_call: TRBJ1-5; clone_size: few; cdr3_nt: TGTGCCTGGAGTGGGGCCCCTTTCCAGCCCCAGCATTTT; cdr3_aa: CAWSGAPFQPQHF
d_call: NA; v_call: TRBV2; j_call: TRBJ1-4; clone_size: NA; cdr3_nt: TGTGCCAGCAGTGGGGAGTGGGGATCTAATGAAAAACTGTTTTTT; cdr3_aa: CASSGEWGSNEKLFF
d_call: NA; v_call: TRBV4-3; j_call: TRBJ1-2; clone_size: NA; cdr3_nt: TGCGCCAGCAGCCAAGAGGAAGGGAGGGTACAGGGCTACACCTTC; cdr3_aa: CASSQEEGRVQGYTF
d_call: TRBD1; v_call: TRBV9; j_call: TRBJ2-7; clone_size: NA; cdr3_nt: TGTGCCAGCAGCCCCGGGACAGGGGACGGCGAGCAGTACTTC; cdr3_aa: CASSPGTGDGEQYF
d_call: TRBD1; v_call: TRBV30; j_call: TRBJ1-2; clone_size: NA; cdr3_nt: TGTGCCGGCGTCTGGGACAGACTTAACTATGGCTACACCTTC; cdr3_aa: CAGVWDRLNYGYTF
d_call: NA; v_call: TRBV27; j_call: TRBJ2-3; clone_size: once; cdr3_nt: TGTGCCAGCAGTTTCGGGCAGGGTGAAGATACGCAGTATTTT; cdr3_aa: CASSFGQGEDTQYF
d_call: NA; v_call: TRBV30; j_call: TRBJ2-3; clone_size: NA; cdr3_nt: TGTGCCACCACCCCGCTAGGAATTAGCACAGATACGCAGTATTTT; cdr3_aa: CATTPLGISTDTQYF
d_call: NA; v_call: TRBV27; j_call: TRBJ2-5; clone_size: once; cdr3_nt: TGTGCCAGCAGACGTAGCGGAGGGTACCAAGAGACCCAGTACTTC; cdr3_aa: CASRRSGGYQETQYF
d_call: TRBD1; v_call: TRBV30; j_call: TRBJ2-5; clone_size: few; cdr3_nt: TGTGCCTGGGATGAACAGGGGAAAGGAGAGACCCAGTACTTC; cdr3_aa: CAWDEQGKGETQYF
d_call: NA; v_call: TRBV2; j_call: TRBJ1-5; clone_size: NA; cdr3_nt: TGTGCCAGCAGTGATATTTCTCGGGGGAGGGATCAGCCCCAGCATTTT; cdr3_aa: CASSDISRGRDQPQHF
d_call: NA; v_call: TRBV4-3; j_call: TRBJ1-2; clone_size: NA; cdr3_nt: TGCGCCAGCAGCCAAGTCGATAGGGAAGGCTACACCTTC; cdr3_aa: CASSQVDREGYTF
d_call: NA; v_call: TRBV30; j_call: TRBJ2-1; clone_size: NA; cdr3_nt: TGTGCCTGGAGTGTAGGACAGATCGCCCTCTTC; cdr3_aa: CAWSVGQIALF
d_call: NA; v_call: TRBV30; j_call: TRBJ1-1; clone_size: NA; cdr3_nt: TGTGCCCGGAGGCTGGGTGGATTGTACACTGAAGCTTTCTTT; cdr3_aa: CARRLGGLYTEAFF
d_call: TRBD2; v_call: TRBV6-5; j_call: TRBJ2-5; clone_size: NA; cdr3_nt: TGTGCCAGCAGTTACCCCCTACGGGAGGGACAAGAGACCCAGTACTTC; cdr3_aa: CASSYPLREGQETQYF
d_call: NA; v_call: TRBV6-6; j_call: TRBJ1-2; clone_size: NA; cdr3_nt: TGTGCCAGCAAGGTGGGGGCCTATGGCTACACCTTC; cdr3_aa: CASKVGAYGYTF
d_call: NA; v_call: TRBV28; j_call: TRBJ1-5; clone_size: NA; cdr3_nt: TGTGCCAGCAGTTTTGCTGGGCCCCAGCATTTT; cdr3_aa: CASSFAGPQHF
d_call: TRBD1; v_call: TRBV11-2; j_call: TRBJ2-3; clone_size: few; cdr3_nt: TGTGCCAGCAGACCTATTGACAGGGGAACAGATACGCAGTATTTT; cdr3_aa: CASRPIDRGTDTQYF
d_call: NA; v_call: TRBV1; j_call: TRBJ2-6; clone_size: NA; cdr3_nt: TGCACCAGCAGACTTGCACAAAGTCGGGCCAACGTCCTGACTTTC; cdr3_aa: CTSRLAQSRANVLTF
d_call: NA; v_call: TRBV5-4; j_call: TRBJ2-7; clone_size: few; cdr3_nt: TGTGCCAGCAGCTCTGGGACGGCCTACGAGCAGTACTTC; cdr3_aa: CASSSGTAYEQYF
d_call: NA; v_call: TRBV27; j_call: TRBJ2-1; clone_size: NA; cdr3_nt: TGTGCCAGCAGTCCCCAACAAATGCCGGGCCCCCGGCGGATGAATCGGAATGAGCAGTTCTTC; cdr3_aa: CASSPQQMPGPRRMNRNEQFF
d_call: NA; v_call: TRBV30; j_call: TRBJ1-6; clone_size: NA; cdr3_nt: TGTGCCTGGACCCCCGGAGGGGTGGGGACCTATAATTCACCCCTCCACTTT; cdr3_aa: CAWTPGGVGTYNSPLHF
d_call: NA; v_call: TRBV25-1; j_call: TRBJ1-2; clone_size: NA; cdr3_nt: TGTGCCAGCAGTCAGGTCAACAACTATGGCTACACCTTC; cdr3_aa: CASSQVNNYGYTF